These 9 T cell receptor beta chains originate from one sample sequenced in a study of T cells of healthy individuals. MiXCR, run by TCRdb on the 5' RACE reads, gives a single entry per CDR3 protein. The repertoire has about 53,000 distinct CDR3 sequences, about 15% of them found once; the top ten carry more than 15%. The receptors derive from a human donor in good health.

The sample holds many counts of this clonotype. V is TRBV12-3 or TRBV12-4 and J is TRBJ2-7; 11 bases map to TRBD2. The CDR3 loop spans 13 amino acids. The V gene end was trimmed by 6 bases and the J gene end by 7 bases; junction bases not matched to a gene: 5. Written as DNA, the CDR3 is TGTGCCAGCAGCATAGCGGGAGGGAGGGAGCAGTACTTC. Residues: CASSIAGGREQYF.

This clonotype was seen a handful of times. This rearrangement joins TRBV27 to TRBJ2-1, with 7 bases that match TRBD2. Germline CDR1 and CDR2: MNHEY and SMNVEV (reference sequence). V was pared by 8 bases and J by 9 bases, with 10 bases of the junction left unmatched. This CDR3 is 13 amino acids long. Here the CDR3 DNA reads TGTGCCAGCCGACTAGCTATAAGATTTGAGCAGTTCTTC. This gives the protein CASRLAIRFEQFF.

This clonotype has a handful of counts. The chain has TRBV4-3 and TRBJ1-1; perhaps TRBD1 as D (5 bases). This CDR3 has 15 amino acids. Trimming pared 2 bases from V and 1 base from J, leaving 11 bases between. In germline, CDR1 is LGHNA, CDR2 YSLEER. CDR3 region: CASSQWGGGNTEAFF. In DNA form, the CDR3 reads TGCGCCAGCAGCCAATGGGGGGGAGGGAACACTGAAGCTTTCTTT.

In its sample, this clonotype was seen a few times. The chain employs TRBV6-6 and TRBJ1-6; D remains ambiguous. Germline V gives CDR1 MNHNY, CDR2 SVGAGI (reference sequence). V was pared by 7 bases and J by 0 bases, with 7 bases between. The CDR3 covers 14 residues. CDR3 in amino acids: CASMGSSYNSPLHF. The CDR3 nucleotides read TGTGCCAGCATGGGGAGCTCCTATAATTCACCCCTCCACTTT.

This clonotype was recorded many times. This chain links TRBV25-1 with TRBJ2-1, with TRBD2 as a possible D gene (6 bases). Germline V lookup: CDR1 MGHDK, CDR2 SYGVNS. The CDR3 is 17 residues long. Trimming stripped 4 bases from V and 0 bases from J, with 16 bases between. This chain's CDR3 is CASSGDLTEGSYNEQFF. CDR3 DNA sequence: TGTGCCAGCAGTGGGGACTTAACCGAAGGCTCCTACAATGAGCAGTTCTTC.

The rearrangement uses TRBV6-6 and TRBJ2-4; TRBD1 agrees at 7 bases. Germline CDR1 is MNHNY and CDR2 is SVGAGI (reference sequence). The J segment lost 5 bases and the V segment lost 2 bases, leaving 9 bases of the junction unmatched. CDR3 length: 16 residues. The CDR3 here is CASSYRRQGAENIQYF. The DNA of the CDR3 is TGTGCCAGCAGTTACAGGAGACAGGGTGCGGAAAACATTCAGTACTTC.

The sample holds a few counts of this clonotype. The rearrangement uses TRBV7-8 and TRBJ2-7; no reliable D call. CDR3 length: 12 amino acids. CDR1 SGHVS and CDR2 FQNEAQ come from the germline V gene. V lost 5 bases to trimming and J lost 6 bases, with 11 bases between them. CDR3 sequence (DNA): TGTGCCAGCAGCCTCAAGAGCTCCGAGCAGTACTTC. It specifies CASSLKSSEQYF.

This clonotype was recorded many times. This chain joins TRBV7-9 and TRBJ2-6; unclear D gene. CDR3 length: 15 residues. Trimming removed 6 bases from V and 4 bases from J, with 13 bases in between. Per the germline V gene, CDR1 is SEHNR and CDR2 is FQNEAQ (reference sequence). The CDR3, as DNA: TGTGCCAGCAGTCATACAGATTCCGGGGCCAACGTCCTGACTTTC. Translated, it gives CASSHTDSGANVLTF. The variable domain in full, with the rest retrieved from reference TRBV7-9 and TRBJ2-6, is DTGVSQNPRHKITKRGQNVTFRCDPISEHNRLYWYRQTLGQGPEFLTYFQNEAQLEKSRLLSDRFSAERPKGSFSTLEIQRTEQGDSAMYLCASSHTDSGANVLTFGAGSRLTVL.

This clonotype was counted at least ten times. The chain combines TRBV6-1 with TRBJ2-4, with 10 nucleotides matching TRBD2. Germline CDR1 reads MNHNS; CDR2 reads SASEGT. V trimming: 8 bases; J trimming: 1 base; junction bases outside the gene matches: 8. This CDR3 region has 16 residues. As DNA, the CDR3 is TGTGCCAGCGGGCTAGCGGGAGACGGGGCCAAAAACATTCAGTACTTC. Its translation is CASGLAGDGAKNIQYF.